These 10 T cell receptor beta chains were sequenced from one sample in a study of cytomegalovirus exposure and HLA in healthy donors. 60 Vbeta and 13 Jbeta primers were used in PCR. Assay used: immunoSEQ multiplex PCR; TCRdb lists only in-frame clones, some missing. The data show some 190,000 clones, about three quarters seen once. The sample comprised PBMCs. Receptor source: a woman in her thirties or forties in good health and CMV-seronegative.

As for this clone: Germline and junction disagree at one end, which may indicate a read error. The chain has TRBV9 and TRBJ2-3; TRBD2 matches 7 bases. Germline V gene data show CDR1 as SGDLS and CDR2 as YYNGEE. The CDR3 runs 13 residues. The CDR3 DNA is TGTGCCAGCAGCGTAGAGCCCTGGGAGGGCCCGGATTTT. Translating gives CASSVEPWEGPDF. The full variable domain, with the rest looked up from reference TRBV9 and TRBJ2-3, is DSGVTQTPKHLITATGQRVTLRCSPRSGDLSVYWYQQSLDQGLQFLIQYYNGEERAKGNILERFSAQQFPDLHSELNLSSLELGDSALYFCASSVEPWEGPDFGPGTRLTVL.

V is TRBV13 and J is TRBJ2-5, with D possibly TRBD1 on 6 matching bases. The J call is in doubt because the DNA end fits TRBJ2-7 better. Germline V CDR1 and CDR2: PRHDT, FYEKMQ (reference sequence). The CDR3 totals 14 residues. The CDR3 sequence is CASSPRDKYYEQYF. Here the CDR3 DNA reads TGTGCCAGCAGCCCACGGGACAAGTACTACGAGCAGTACTTC.

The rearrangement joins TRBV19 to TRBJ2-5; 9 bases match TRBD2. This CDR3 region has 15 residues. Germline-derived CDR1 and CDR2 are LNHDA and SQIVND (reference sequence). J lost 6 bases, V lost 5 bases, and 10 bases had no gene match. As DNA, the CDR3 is TGTGCCAGTAGTCCCCCCGGACTAGCGACAAAGACCCAGTACTTC. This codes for CASSPPGLATKTQYF. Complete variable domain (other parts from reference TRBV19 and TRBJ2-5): DGGITQSPKYLFRKEGQNVTLSCEQNLNHDAMYWYRQDPGQGLRLIYYSQIVNDFQKGDIAEGYSVSREKKESFPLTVTSAQKNPTAFYLCASSPPGLATKTQYFGPGTRLLVL.

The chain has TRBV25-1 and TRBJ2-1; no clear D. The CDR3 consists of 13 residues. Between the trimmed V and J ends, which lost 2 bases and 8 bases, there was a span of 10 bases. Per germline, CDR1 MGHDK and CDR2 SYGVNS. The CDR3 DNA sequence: TGTGCCAGCAGTGAACCAGGTCGTGATGAGCAGTTCTTC. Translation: CASSEPGRDEQFF.

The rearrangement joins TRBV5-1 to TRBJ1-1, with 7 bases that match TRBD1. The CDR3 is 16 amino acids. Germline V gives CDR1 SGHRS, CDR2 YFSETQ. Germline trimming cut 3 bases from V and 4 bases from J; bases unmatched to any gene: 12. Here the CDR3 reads CASSSQGGNKLTEAFF. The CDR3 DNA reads TGCGCCAGCAGCTCTCAGGGGGGCAATAAACTCACTGAAGCTTTCTTT.

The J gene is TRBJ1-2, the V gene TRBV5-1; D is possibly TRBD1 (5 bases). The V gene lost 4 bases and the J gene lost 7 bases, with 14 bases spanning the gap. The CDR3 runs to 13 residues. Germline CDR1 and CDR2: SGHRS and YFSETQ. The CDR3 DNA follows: TGCGCCAGCAGCCATGGAAGGGGATTTGGCTACACCTTC. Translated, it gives CASSHGRGFGYTF. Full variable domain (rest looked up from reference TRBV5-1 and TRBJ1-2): KAGVTQTPRYLIKTRGQQVTLSCSPISGHRSVSWYQQTPGQGLQFLFEYFSETQRNKGNFPGRFSGRQFSNSRSEMNVSTLELGDSALYLCASSHGRGFGYTFGSGTRLTVV.

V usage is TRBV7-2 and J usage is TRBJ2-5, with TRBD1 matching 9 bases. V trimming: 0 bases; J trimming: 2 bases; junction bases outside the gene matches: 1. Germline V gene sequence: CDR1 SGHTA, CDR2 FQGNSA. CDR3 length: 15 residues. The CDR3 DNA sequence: TGTGCCAGCAGCTTAGCTGGGACAGGGCAAGAGACCCAGTACTTC. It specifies CASSLAGTGQETQYF.

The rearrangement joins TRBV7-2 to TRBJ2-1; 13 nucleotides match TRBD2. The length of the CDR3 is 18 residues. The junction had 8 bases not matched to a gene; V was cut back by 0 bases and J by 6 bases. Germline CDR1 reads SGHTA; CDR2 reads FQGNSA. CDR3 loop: CASSLAFSGLAGTNEQFF. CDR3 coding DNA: TGTGCCAGCAGCTTAGCGTTTTCGGGACTAGCGGGGACCAATGAGCAGTTCTTC. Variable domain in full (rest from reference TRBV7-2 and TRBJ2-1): GAGVSQSPSNKVTEKGKDVELRCDPISGHTALYWYRQSLGQGLEFLIYFQGNSAPDKSGLPSDRFSAERTGGSVSTLTIQRTQQEDSAVYLCASSLAFSGLAGTNEQFFGPGTRLTVL.

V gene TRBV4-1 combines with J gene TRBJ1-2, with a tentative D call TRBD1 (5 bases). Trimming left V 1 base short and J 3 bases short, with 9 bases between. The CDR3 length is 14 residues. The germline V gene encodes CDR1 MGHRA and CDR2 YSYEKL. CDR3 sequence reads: CASSQVGRDYGYTF. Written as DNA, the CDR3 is TGCGCCAGCAGCCAAGTAGGCAGGGACTATGGCTACACCTTC.

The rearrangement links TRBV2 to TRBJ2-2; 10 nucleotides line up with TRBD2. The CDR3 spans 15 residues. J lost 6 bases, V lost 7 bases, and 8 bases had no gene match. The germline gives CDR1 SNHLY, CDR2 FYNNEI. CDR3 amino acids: CASTLTGTSAGELFF. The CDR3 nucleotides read TGTGCCAGCACTCTTACCGGGACTAGCGCCGGGGAGCTGTTTTTT.